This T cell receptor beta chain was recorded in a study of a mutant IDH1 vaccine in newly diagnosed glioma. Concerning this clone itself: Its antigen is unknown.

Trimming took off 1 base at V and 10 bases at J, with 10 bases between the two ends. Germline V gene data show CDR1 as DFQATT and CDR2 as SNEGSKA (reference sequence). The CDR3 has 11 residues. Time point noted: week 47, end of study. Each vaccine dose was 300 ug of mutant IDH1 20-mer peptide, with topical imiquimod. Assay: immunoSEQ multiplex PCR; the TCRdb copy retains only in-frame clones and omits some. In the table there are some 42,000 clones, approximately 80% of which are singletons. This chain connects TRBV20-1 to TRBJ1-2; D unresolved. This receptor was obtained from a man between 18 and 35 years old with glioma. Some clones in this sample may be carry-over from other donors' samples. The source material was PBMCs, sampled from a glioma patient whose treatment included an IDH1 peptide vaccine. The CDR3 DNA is TGCAGTGCTAGAGGCGCTGGGTTCTACACCTTC. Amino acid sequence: CSARGAGFYTF.